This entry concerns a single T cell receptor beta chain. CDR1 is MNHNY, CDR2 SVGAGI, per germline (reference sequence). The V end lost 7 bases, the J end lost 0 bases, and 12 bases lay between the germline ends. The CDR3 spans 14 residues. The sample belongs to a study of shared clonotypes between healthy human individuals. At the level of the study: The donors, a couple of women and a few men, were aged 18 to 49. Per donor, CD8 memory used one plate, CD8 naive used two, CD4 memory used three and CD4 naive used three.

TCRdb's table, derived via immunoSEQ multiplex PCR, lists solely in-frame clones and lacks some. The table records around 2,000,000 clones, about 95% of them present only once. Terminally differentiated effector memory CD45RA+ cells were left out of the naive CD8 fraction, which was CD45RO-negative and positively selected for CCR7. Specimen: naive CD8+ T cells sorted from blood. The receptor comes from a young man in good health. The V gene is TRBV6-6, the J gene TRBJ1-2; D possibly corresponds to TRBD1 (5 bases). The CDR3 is CASTKGPANYGYTF. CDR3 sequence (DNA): TGTGCCAGCACGAAGGGGCCAGCTAACTATGGCTACACCTTC.